The 8 T cell receptor beta chains reported below all come from one sample, sequenced in a study of CD8 T cells in ankylosing spondylitis. TCRdb reprocessed the 5' RACE reads via MiXCR and lists one record per CDR3 protein. The data show around 250,000 distinct CDR3 sequences, about 10% seen once. The sample taken for sequencing was blood, either unsorted or a sorted T cell fraction (not recorded which). Source of these receptors: a male donor with ankylosing spondylitis or in good health (not recorded which).

CDR3 sequence reads: CSARGEVWTSYQETQYF. The DNA of the CDR3 is TGCAGTGCTAGAGGGGAGGTGTGGACCTCGTACCAAGAGACCCAGTACTTC. This chain connects TRBV20-1 to TRBJ2-5; tentative D call: TRBD2 (6 bases). The germline V gene has CDR1 DFQATT and CDR2 SNEGSKA (reference sequence). V was pared by 1 base and J by 0 bases, with 18 bases between. The CDR3 runs 17 residues.

The V call is TRBV18, the J call TRBJ2-1; tentatively, D is TRBD1 (6 bases). Germline loops: CDR1 KGHSH, CDR2 LQKENI. Trimming removed 3 bases at V and 5 bases at J, with 11 bases between. This CDR3 contains 14 residues. The CDR3 region has the DNA TGTGCCAGCTCACCGCTACAGGGTGACAATGAGCAGTTCTTC. Residues: CASSPLQGDNEQFF. The complete variable domain, with remaining parts taken from reference TRBV18 and TRBJ2-1, reads NAGVMQNPRHLVRRRGQEARLRCSPMKGHSHVYWYRQLPEEGLKFMVYLQKENIIDESGMPKERFSAEFPKEGPSILRIQQVVRGDSAAYFCASSPLQGDNEQFFGPGTRLTVL.

This clonotype was detected only a few times. The rearrangement uses TRBV7-9 and TRBJ2-1; D may correspond to TRBD1 or TRBD2 (5 bases each). The CDR3 sequence is 16 residues long. CDR1 and CDR2 (germline): SEHNR, FQNEAQ (reference sequence). V dropped 3 bases and J dropped 1 base, with 13 bases sitting between them. The CDR3 nucleotides are TGTGCCAGCAGCTTCCGGGACCCAAAGTCCTACAATGAGCAGTTCTTC. It encodes CASSFRDPKSYNEQFF.

This chain joins TRBV5-1 and TRBJ1-6, with D possibly being TRBD1 (5 bases). CDR1 SGHRS and CDR2 YFSETQ come from the germline V gene. V was clipped by 2 bases and J by 5 bases, with 8 bases between them. This CDR3 is built from 14 residues. Here the CDR3 DNA reads TGCGCCAGCAGCTTAGGGGAGGATAATTCACCCCTCCACTTT. This codes for CASSLGEDNSPLHF. The full variable domain, with the rest looked up from reference TRBV5-1 and TRBJ1-6, is KAGVTQTPRYLIKTRGQQVTLSCSPISGHRSVSWYQQTPGQGLQFLFEYFSETQRNKGNFPGRFSGRQFSNSRSEMNVSTLELGDSALYLCASSLGEDNSPLHFGNGTRLTVT.

Here the CDR3 reads CARARVPREQFF. The CDR3 DNA is TGTGCCAGGGCCCGGGTGCCGAGGGAGCAGTTCTTC. This chain uses TRBV2 with TRBJ2-1; D not certain. Trimming took off 9 bases at V and 10 bases at J, with 16 bases between the two ends. The CDR3 contains 12 residues. CDR1 and CDR2 (germline): SNHLY, FYNNEI.

Turning to this clonotype: It is unclear where the CDR3 begins or ends on the DNA, so no DNA is shown, and the CDR3 is as TCRdb lists it. V gene TRBV7-5 combines with J gene TRBJ2-7; TRBD1 is the table's D call, not checked against the DNA. TRBV7-5 is a documented pseudogene. The CDR3 numbers 17 amino acids, ends counted. The CDR3 region is CISVSPTRDGSSYEQYF.

V and J are TRBV12-3 or TRBV12-4 and TRBJ1-3; tentative D call: TRBD1 (5 bases). The V end lost 6 bases, the J end lost 0 bases, and 15 bases lay between the germline ends. The CDR3 totals 16 residues. In DNA, the CDR3 is TGTGCCAGCAGCCTGGGGCGGCCATTCTCTGGAAACACCATATATTTT. Its protein is CASSLGRPFSGNTIYF.

V is TRBV3-1 and J is TRBJ2-5, with a tentative D call TRBD1 (5 bases). The germline gives CDR1 LGHDT, CDR2 YNNKEL (reference sequence). The CDR3 has 16 amino acids. Trimming left V 6 bases short and J 1 base short, with 18 bases between. The CDR3 region has the DNA TGTGCCAGCAGTTCCACCTCAGGGCCTACCCAAGAGACCCAGTACTTC. This codes for CASSSTSGPTQETQYF.